The rows below give T cell receptor beta chains drawn from one sample of a study of response to subunit inactivated influenza vaccine. TCRdb analysed the RT-PCR reads with MiXCR anew, one entry per CDR3 protein. The table records 650,000 to 700,000 distinct CDR3 sequences, around a sixth of them present only once. This specimen consisted of PBMCs from blood, obtained about 12 days after vaccination. The receptors stem from a man aged 45-65 years who received an inactivated influenza vaccine. The CDR3 runs from the conserved cysteine through the conserved F or W. The D gene is left open where the match is weak. Only part of the rows carry a size: once, few, many, or a class if the clone is expanded.

j_call: TRBJ2-5; d_call: NA; v_call: TRBV20-1; clone_size: NA; cdr3_aa: CSAQSAGETQYF; cdr3_nt: TGCAGTGCTCAGAGCGCAGGAGAGACCCAGTACTTC
j_call: TRBJ2-1; d_call: TRBD2; v_call: TRBV20-1; clone_size: NA; cdr3_aa: CSARRGVYNEQFF; cdr3_nt: TGCAGTGCTAGGCGGGGGGTTTACAATGAGCAGTTCTTC
j_call: TRBJ2-7; d_call: NA; v_call: TRBV4-3; clone_size: few; cdr3_aa: CASSQGDSGAYEQYF; cdr3_nt: TGCGCCAGCAGCCAAGGAGACTCCGGAGCCTACGAGCAGTACTTC
j_call: TRBJ1-1; d_call: NA; v_call: TRBV29-1; clone_size: NA; cdr3_aa: CSVNGPGNTEAFF; cdr3_nt: TGCAGCGTTAATGGGCCAGGGAACACTGAAGCTTTCTTT
j_call: TRBJ2-7; d_call: TRBD1; v_call: TRBV12-3/TRBV12-4; clone_size: few; cdr3_aa: CASSPQGASEQYF; cdr3_nt: TGTGCCAGCAGTCCACAGGGGGCGTCCGAGCAGTACTTC
j_call: TRBJ2-6; d_call: NA; v_call: TRBV12-3/TRBV12-4; clone_size: NA; cdr3_aa: CASSLDTWTPSGANVLTF; cdr3_nt: TGTGCCAGCAGTTTAGACACCTGGACCCCCTCTGGGGCCAACGTCCTGACTTTC
j_call: TRBJ2-7; d_call: TRBD1; v_call: TRBV10-3; clone_size: NA; cdr3_aa: CAISETKGQGFYEQYF; cdr3_nt: TGTGCCATCAGTGAGACCAAGGGACAGGGTTTTTACGAGCAGTACTTC
j_call: TRBJ2-3; d_call: NA; v_call: TRBV7-9; clone_size: few; cdr3_aa: CASSLDGAGPDTQYF; cdr3_nt: TGTGCCAGCAGCTTAGATGGGGCAGGCCCAGATACGCAGTATTTT
j_call: TRBJ2-3; d_call: NA; v_call: TRBV4-3; clone_size: many; cdr3_aa: CASSQDRNTDTQYF; cdr3_nt: TGCGCCAGCAGCCAAGATCGGAACACAGATACGCAGTATTTT
j_call: TRBJ1-6; d_call: NA; v_call: TRBV28; clone_size: NA; cdr3_aa: CASSLGQTPRSLHF; cdr3_nt: TGTGCCAGCAGTTTAGGACAGACCCCCCGTTCCCTCCACTTT
j_call: TRBJ2-3; d_call: TRBD2; v_call: TRBV29-1; clone_size: NA; cdr3_aa: CSAGLAGGPVDTQYF; cdr3_nt: TGCAGCGCCGGACTAGCGGGAGGGCCGGTAGATACGCAGTATTTT
j_call: TRBJ1-2; d_call: NA; v_call: TRBV6-2/TRBV6-3; clone_size: many; cdr3_aa: CASSPTPTNYGYTF; cdr3_nt: TGTGCCAGCAGTCCGACACCTACTAACTATGGCTACACCTTC
j_call: TRBJ1-1; d_call: NA; v_call: TRBV3-1; clone_size: many; cdr3_aa: CASSQVRGTEAFF; cdr3_nt: TGTGCCAGCAGCCAAGTGAGGGGGACTGAAGCTTTCTTT
j_call: TRBJ2-2; d_call: NA; v_call: TRBV21-1; clone_size: NA; cdr3_aa: CASSKHCGRTTNTGELFF; cdr3_nt: TGTGCCAGCAGCAAACACTGCGGCAGGACTACGAACACCGGGGAGCTGTTTTTT
j_call: TRBJ2-2; d_call: NA; v_call: TRBV7-2; clone_size: NA; cdr3_aa: CASSLAGGVITGELFF; cdr3_nt: TGTGCCAGCAGCTTAGCAGGGGGGGTGATCACCGGGGAGCTGTTTTTT
j_call: TRBJ2-1; d_call: TRBD1; v_call: TRBV6-2/TRBV6-3; clone_size: NA; cdr3_aa: CASSSLSTGIGSYNEQFF; cdr3_nt: TGTGCCAGCAGTTCCTTATCGACAGGGATCGGATCCTACAATGAGCAGTTCTTC
j_call: TRBJ1-6; d_call: NA; v_call: TRBV5-1; clone_size: many; cdr3_aa: CASSLGDNYNSPLHF; cdr3_nt: TGCGCCAGCAGCTTGGGGGACAATTATAATTCACCCCTCCACTTT
j_call: TRBJ2-1; d_call: TRBD2; v_call: TRBV3-1; clone_size: NA; cdr3_aa: CASSPRTSGILSEQFF; cdr3_nt: TGTGCCAGCAGCCCGAGGACTAGCGGGATCCTCTCTGAGCAGTTCTTC
j_call: TRBJ2-1; d_call: NA; v_call: TRBV7-9; clone_size: NA; cdr3_aa: CASSLLGGGNNEQFF; cdr3_nt: TGTGCCAGCAGCTTATTGGGGGGGGGCAACAATGAGCAGTTCTTC
j_call: TRBJ2-5; d_call: TRBD2; v_call: TRBV11-3; clone_size: NA; cdr3_aa: CASSLGGTSGKETQYF; cdr3_nt: TGTGCCAGCAGCTTAGGCGGGACTAGCGGGAAAGAGACCCAGTACTTC
j_call: TRBJ2-7; d_call: NA; v_call: TRBV6-2/TRBV6-3; clone_size: NA; cdr3_aa: CATSSGVSYEQYF; cdr3_nt: TGTGCCACTTCAAGTGGGGTCTCCTACGAGCAGTACTTC
j_call: TRBJ2-6; d_call: NA; v_call: TRBV5-1; clone_size: NA; cdr3_aa: CASSLGQDSLSGANVLTF; cdr3_nt: TGCGCCAGCAGCTTAGGGCAGGACTCCTTGTCCGGGGCCAACGTCCTGACTTTC
j_call: TRBJ1-1; d_call: NA; v_call: TRBV7-9; clone_size: NA; cdr3_aa: CASRSSVNTEAFF; cdr3_nt: TGTGCCAGCCGTTCGTCGGTGAACACTGAAGCTTTCTTT
j_call: TRBJ2-7; d_call: NA; v_call: TRBV15; clone_size: NA; cdr3_aa: CATSRDFYYEQYF; cdr3_nt: TGTGCCACCAGCCGGGACTTCTACTACGAGCAGTACTTC